These 2 T cell receptor beta chains were sequenced from one sample in a study of Ad26.COV2.S vaccination and SARS-CoV-2 variants. Only in-frame clones appear in the TCRdb table, and some are missing; sequencing was by immunoSEQ multiplex PCR. The data hold 300,000 to 350,000 clones, with approximately 86% observed a single time. Treatment: roughly 20 received Ad26.COV2.S at low or high dose, single or two shots; several received placebo; per-sample allocation not given. Sampling was done on day 63 after the first vaccine or placebo injection. Source: peripheral blood, taken in a trial of Ad26.COV2.S vaccine versus placebo. These receptors all come from a person between 18 and 60 years old who received the Ad26.COV2.S COVID-19 vaccine or a placebo.

The J gene is TRBJ2-1, the V gene TRBV14; possibly TRBD1 or TRBD2 for D (5 bases each). The CDR3 runs 11 residues. The germline CDR1 and CDR2 sequences are SGHDN and FVKESK. V lost 3 bases, J lost 8 bases, and 5 bases lay in between. The CDR3: CASSQGHEQFF. The CDR3 DNA reads as TGTGCCAGCAGCCAGGGACATGAGCAGTTCTTC.

This sequence joins TRBV3-1 (or the pseudogene TRBV3-2) and TRBJ2-5, with 7 bases that match TRBD2. Germline assignment: CDR1 LGHDT and CDR2 YNNKEL (reference sequence). Germline trimming cut 0 bases from V and 4 bases from J; bases unmatched to any gene: 5. The CDR3 totals 15 residues. Written as DNA, the CDR3 is TGTGCCAGCAGCCAAGAGATTACTAGCGCAGAGACCCAGTACTTC. Residues: CASSQEITSAETQYF.